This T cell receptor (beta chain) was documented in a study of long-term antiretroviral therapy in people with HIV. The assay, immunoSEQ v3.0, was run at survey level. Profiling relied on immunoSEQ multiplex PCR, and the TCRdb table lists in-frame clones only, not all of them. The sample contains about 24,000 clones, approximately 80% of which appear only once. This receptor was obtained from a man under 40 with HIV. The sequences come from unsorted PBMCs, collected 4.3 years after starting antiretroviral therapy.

CDR3 amino acids: CASSDSGRVTGELFF. CDR3 coding DNA: TGTGCCAGCAGTGATAGCGGGAGGGTCACCGGGGAGCTGTTTTTT. This sequence joins TRBV2 and TRBJ2-2; the match to TRBD2 covers 11 bases. The CDR3 consists of 15 residues. The germline V gene has CDR1 SNHLY and CDR2 FYNNEI. The V segment lost 3 bases and the J segment 4 bases; nucleotides outside the gene matches: 1.